This T cell receptor (beta chain) was retrieved from a study of shared clonotypes between healthy human individuals. Across the study: CD4 naive and memory got three plates each, CD8 naive two, CD8 memory one.

Evenly divided among several immunoSEQ plates was the genomic DNA of each subset. Authors' data handling: Junction-only sequences produced by ImmunoSEQ had no quality scores, so filtering differed. Some clones are missing from TCRdb's copy, which holds only in-frame ones; the method was immunoSEQ multiplex PCR. That table gives V, J and clone size, and the DNA gave D and trimming. The sample yields 1.5 million to 2.5 million clones, over 85% seen once. With V trimmed by 2 bases and J by 2 bases, 6 bases remained unmatched. This CDR3 has 17 residues. CDR1 is SEHNR and CDR2 is FQNEAQ in the germline V gene (reference sequence). CD8 cells regarded as naive lacked CD45RO, were positively chosen for CCR7, and omitted terminally differentiated effector memory CD45RA+ cells. Donors comprised healthy HIV-negative adults lacking recent acute infections or vaccinations.

The specimen sequenced was naive CD8+ T cells sorted from blood. This rearrangement joins TRBV7-9 to TRBJ2-5; 12 bases are a match to TRBD2. The receptor comes from a man in his late teens or twenties in good health. CDR3 sequence (DNA): TGTGCCAGCAGCTTATTGGCGCTAGCGGGGGGGCAAGAGACCCAGTACTTC. Translation gives CASSLLALAGGQETQYF.